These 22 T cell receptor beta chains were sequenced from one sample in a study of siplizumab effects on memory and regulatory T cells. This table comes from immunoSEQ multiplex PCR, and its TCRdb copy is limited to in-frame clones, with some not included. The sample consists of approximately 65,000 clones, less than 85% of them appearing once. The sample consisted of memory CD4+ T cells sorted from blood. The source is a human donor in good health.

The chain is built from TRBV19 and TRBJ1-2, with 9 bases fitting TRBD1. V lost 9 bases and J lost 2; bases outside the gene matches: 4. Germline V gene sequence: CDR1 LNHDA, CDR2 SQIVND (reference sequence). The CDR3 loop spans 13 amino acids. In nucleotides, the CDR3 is TGTGCCAGCGGAGGGACAGGGAACTATGGCTACACCTTC. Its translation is CASGGTGNYGYTF.

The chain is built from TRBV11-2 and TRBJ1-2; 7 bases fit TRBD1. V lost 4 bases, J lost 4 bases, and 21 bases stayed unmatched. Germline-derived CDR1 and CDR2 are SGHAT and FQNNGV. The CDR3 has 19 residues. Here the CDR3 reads CASSSYRGKGALELYGYTF. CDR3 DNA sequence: TGTGCCAGCAGCTCCTATAGGGGGAAGGGGGCCCTGGAGCTCTATGGCTACACCTTC.

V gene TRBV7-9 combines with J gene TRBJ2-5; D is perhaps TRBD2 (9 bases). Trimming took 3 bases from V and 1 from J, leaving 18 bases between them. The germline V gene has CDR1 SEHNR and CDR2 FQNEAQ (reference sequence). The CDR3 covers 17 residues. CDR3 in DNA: TGTGCCAGCAGCTTCGGGCTAGCGGGGACAGGCCAAGAGACCCAGTACTTC. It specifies CASSFGLAGTGQETQYF. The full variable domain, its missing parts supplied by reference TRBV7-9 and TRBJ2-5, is DTGVSQNPRHKITKRGQNVTFRCDPISEHNRLYWYRQTLGQGPEFLTYFQNEAQLEKSRLLSDRFSAERPKGSFSTLEIQRTEQGDSAMYLCASSFGLAGTGQETQYFGPGTRLLVL.

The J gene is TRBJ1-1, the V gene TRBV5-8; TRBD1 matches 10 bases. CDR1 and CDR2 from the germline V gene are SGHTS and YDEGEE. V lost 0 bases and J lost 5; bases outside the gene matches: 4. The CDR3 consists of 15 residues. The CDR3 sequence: CASSLAGTGVTEAFF. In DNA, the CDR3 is TGTGCCAGCAGCTTGGCCGGGACAGGGGTTACTGAAGCTTTCTTT. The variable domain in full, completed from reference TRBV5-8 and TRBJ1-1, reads EAGVTQSPTHLIKTRGQQATLRCSPISGHTSVYWYQQALGLGLQFLLWYDEGEERNRGNFPPRFSGRQFPNYSSELNVNALELEDSALYLCASSLAGTGVTEAFFGQGTRLTVV.

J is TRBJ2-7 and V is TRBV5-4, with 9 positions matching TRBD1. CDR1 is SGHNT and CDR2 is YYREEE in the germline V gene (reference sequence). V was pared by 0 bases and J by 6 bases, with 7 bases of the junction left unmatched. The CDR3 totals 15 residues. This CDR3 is CASSLGGTGRSEQYF. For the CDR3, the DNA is TGTGCCAGCAGCTTGGGGGGGACAGGGAGGAGCGAGCAGTACTTC.

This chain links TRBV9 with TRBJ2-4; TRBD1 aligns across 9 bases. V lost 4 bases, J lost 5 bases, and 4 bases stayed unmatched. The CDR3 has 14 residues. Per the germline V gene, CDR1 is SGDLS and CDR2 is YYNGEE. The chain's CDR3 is CASSPRTGENIQYF. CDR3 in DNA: TGTGCCAGCAGCCCACGGACAGGGGAAAACATTCAGTACTTC.

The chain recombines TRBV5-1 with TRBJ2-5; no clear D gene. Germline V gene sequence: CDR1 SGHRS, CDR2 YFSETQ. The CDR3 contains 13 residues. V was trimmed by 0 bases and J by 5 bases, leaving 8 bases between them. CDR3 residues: CASSLGGFETQYF. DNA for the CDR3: TGCGCCAGCAGCTTGGGGGGATTCGAGACCCAGTACTTC. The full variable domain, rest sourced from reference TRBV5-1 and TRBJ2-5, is KAGVTQTPRYLIKTRGQQVTLSCSPISGHRSVSWYQQTPGQGLQFLFEYFSETQRNKGNFPGRFSGRQFSNSRSEMNVSTLELGDSALYLCASSLGGFETQYFGPGTRLLVL.

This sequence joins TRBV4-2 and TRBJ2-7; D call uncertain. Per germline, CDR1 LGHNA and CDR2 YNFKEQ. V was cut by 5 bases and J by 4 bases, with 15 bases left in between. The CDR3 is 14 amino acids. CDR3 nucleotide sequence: TGTGCCAGCAGCTTGAGCACCAACGAATACGAGCAGTACTTC. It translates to CASSLSTNEYEQYF.

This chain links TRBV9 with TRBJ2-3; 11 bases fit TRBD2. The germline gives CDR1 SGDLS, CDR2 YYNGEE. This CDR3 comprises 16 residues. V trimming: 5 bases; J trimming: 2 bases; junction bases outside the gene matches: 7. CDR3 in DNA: TGTGCCAGCAGGAAAGGGACTAGCGGCAACACAGATACGCAGTATTTT. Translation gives CASRKGTSGNTDTQYF.

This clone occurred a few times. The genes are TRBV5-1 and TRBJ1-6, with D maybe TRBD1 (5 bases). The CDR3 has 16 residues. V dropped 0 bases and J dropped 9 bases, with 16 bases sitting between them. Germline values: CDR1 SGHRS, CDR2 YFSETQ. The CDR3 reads CASSLDRPYRGSPLHF. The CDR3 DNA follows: TGCGCCAGCAGCTTGGACAGACCGTATAGGGGTTCACCCCTCCACTTT.

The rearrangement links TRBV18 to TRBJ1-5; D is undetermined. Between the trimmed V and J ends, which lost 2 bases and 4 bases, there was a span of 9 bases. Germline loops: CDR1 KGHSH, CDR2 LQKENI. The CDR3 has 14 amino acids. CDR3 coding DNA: TGTGCCAGCTCACCAGGGTTCCCGAATCAGCCCCAGCATTTT. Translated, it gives CASSPGFPNQPQHF. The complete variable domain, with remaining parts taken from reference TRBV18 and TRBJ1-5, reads NAGVMQNPRHLVRRRGQEARLRCSPMKGHSHVYWYRQLPEEGLKFMVYLQKENIIDESGMPKERFSAEFPKEGPSILRIQQVVRGDSAAYFCASSPGFPNQPQHFGDGTRLSIL.

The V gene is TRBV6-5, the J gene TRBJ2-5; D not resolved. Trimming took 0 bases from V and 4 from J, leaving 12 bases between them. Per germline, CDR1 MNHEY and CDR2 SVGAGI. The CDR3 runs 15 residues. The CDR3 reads CASSYSSSPRETQYF. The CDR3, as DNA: TGTGCCAGCAGTTACTCGTCGTCGCCGCGAGAGACCCAGTACTTC.

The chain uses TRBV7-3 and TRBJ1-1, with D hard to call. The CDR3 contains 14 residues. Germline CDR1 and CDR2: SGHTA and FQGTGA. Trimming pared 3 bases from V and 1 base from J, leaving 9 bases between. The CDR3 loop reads CASSFKFSNTEAFF. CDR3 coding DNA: TGTGCCAGCAGCTTTAAGTTTTCGAACACTGAAGCTTTCTTT.

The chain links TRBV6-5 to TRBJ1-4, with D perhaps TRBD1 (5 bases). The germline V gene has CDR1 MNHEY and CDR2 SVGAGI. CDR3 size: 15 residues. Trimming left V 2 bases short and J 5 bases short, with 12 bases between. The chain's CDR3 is CASSYGTGVNEKLFF. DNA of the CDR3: TGTGCCAGCAGTTACGGGACGGGGGTAAATGAAAAACTGTTTTTT.

The CDR3 sequence is CASSNNRGSSYEQYF. In nucleotides, the CDR3 is TGCGCCAGCAGCAATAACAGGGGCAGCTCCTACGAGCAGTACTTC. The gene calls are TRBV4-1 and TRBJ2-7, with 7 bases matching TRBD1. The V segment lost 5 bases and the J segment 0 bases; nucleotides outside the gene matches: 7. The CDR3 totals 15 residues. Germline CDR1 is MGHRA and CDR2 is YSYEKL.

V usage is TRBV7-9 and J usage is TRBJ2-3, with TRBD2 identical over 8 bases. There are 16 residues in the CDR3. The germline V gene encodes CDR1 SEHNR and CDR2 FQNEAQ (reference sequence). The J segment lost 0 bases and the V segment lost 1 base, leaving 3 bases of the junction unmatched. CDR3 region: CASSLDSGVSTDTQYF. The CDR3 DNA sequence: TGTGCCAGCAGCTTAGATAGCGGGGTGAGCACAGATACGCAGTATTTT.

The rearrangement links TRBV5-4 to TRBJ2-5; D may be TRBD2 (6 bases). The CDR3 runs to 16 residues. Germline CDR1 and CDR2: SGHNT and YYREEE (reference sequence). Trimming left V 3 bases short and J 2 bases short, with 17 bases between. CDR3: CASSSGLTMFQETQYF. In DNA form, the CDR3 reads TGTGCCAGCAGCTCGGGACTCACAATGTTTCAAGAGACCCAGTACTTC.

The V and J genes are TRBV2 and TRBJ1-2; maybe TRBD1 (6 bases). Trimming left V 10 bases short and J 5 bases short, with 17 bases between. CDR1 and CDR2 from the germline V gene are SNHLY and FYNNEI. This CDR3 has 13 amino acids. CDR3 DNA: TGTGCCAAGGGGGTCGGGACGAAATATGGCTACACCTTC. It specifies CAKGVGTKYGYTF.

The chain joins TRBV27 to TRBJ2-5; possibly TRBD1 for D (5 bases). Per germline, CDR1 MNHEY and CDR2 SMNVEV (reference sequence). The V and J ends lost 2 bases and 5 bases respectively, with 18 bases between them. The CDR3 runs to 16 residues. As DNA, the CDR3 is TGTGCCAGCAGTTTACAGTTCCCTTGTCAGGGTGAGACCCAGTACTTC. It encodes CASSLQFPCQGETQYF.

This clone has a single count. In nucleotides, the CDR3 is TGTGCTATAGGGGGGGGGAAGCCCTACGAGCAGTACTTC. Protein sequence: CAIGGGKPYEQYF. This chain connects TRBV5-4 to TRBJ2-7, with a weak D call TRBD2 (7 bases). Germline loops: CDR1 SGHNT, CDR2 YYREEE (reference sequence). This CDR3 is built from 13 residues.

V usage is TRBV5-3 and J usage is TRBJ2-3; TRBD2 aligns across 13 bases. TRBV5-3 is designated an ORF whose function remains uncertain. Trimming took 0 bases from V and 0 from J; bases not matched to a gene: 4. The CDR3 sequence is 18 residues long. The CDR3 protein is CARSLGTSGGYSTDTQYF. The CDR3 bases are TGTGCCAGAAGCTTGGGGACTAGCGGGGGCTATAGCACAGATACGCAGTATTTT.

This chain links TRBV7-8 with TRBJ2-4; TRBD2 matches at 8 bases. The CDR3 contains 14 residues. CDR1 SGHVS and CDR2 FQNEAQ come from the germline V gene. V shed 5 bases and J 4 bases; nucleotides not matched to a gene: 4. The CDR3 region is CASSRAGEKNIQYF. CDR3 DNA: TGTGCCAGCAGCAGAGCGGGAGAGAAAAACATTCAGTACTTC.